This TCR beta chain was profiled in a study of cytomegalovirus exposure and HLA in healthy donors. About the study: Within the Caucasian-associated ancestry cluster were around 81% of the approximately 400 genotyped donors.

Vbeta (60) and Jbeta (13) primers were used in the PCR. Produced via immunoSEQ multiplex PCR; TCRdb's table is partial and in-frame only. The sample shows around 110,000 clones, 77% of them seen only once. The source is a male donor in good health and CMV-seronegative. The specimen sequenced was PBMCs.

CDR3 in amino acids: CASSVGLGQGGDEQFF. CDR3 sequence (DNA): TGTGCCAGCAGCGTAGGTCTGGGACAGGGAGGCGATGAGCAGTTCTTC. The V and J genes are TRBV9 and TRBJ2-1, with 9 bases that match TRBD1. Per the germline V gene, CDR1 is SGDLS and CDR2 is YYNGEE. The ends lost 0 bases at V and 8 bases at J; junction bases unmatched: 9. This CDR3 has 16 residues.